Presented here are 24 T cell receptor beta chains from one specimen sequenced in a study of monozygotic twins with inflammatory bowel disease. TCRdb reanalyzed the 5' RACE reads and collapses them to one entry per CDR3 protein, without DNA. Its table records 420,000 or so distinct CDR3 sequences. The source material was blood. These receptors were taken from a human donor with ulcerative colitis or Crohn's disease, or a healthy co-twin of an affected twin (not recorded which).

V gene TRBV18 combines with J gene TRBJ2-5; TCRdb indicates TRBD1, and absent DNA this call remains unverified. The CDR3 consists of 14 residues. Per the germline V gene, CDR1 is KGHSH and CDR2 is LQKENI. This CDR3 reads CASSPGTQEETQYF.

The rearrangement links TRBV7-6 to TRBJ2-3; TCRdb reports TRBD1, a call that lacks DNA to check it against. The CDR3 has 15 residues. Germline values: CDR1 SGHVS, CDR2 FNYEAQ. The CDR3 spells CASSLNPGGTDTQYF.

J is TRBJ1-2 and V is TRBV3-1. The CDR3 extends over 12 amino acids. In germline, CDR1 is LGHDT, CDR2 YNNKEL (reference sequence). The CDR3 is CASSQTRRYYTF.

The chain joins TRBV20-1 to TRBJ1-2. Germline lookup yields CDR1 DFQATT and CDR2 SNEGSKA (reference sequence). There are 12 residues in the CDR3. CDR3 amino acids: CSARPSNYGYTF.

CDR3 region: CSARAGGANTEAFF. J is TRBJ1-1 and V is TRBV20-1. Per the germline V gene, CDR1 is DFQATT and CDR2 is SNEGSKA (reference sequence). CDR3 length: 14 residues.

The chain combines TRBV7-2 with TRBJ2-7; TCRdb's D call, TRBD2, is unchecked because there is no DNA. The CDR3 contains 14 residues. Germline values: CDR1 SGHTA, CDR2 FQGNSA. CDR3: CASSLYSGTYEQYF.

The V and J genes are TRBV19 and TRBJ2-1; without DNA, the TCRdb call of TRBD2 cannot be checked. This CDR3 region has 15 residues. In germline, CDR1 is LNHDA, CDR2 SQIVND (reference sequence). This CDR3 is CASSIGGGGANEQFF.

The chain links TRBV7-9 to TRBJ2-1; checking the TCRdb D call of TRBD1 is not possible without DNA. Germline values: CDR1 SEHNR, CDR2 FQNEAQ (reference sequence). The CDR3 totals 15 residues. The CDR3 spells CASTHGTGIYNEQFF.

The genes are TRBV20-1 and TRBJ2-1; absent DNA, TCRdb's TRBD2 call cannot be checked. Germline CDR1 and CDR2: DFQATT and SNEGSKA (reference sequence). The CDR3 loop spans 15 amino acids. CDR3 amino acids: CSAAPSGGDYNEQFF.

The chain has TRBV15 and TRBJ2-1; the D gene TCRdb calls, TRBD1, cannot be checked with no DNA. The CDR3 is made up of 14 amino acids. Germline assignment: CDR1 LNHNV and CDR2 YYDKDF (reference sequence). CDR3 loop: CATSRGIGQLEQLF.

This rearrangement joins TRBV27 to TRBJ2-3; TCRdb calls TRBD1, which cannot be checked without DNA. The V gene's germline CDR1 is MNHEY and CDR2 SMNVEV (reference sequence). CDR3 length equals 17 residues. Here the CDR3 reads CASSLSAARGPPDTQYF.

This chain connects TRBV28 to TRBJ2-3; the D gene TCRdb calls, TRBD2, cannot be checked with no DNA. The CDR3 spans 16 residues. Germline CDR1 MDHEN, CDR2 SYDVKM. CDR3 region: CASSSFREVLADTQYF.

The chain employs TRBV6-2 or TRBV6-3 and TRBJ1-5; the TRBD1 assignment by TCRdb is unverifiable without DNA. CDR3 size: 21 residues. Germline assignment: CDR1 MNHEY and CDR2 SVGEGT. The CDR3 reads CASSPGQGARVGFNGNQPQHF.

The chain carries TRBV7-2 and TRBJ2-2; TCRdb's D call, TRBD2, is unchecked because there is no DNA. The CDR3 is 16 amino acids. Germline assignment: CDR1 SGHTA and CDR2 FQGNSA. The CDR3 region is CASSLGPGGGTGELFF. The full variable domain, in which reference TRBV7-2 and TRBJ2-2 provide the parts outside the CDR3, is GAGVSQSPSNKVTEKGKDVELRCDPISGHTALYWYRQSLGQGLEFLIYFQGNSAPDKSGLPSDRFSAERTGGSVSTLTIQRTQQEDSAVYLCASSLGPGGGTGELFFGEGSRLTVL.

The V gene is TRBV4-2, the J gene TRBJ2-3; absent DNA, TCRdb's TRBD2 call cannot be checked. CDR3 size: 17 residues. Germline V CDR1 and CDR2: LGHNA, YNFKEQ. CDR3 amino acids: CASSQGVSSGGADTQYF.

The V gene is TRBV5-6, the J gene TRBJ2-6; TCRdb's assignment of TRBD2 cannot be checked, as there is no DNA. Germline V lookup: CDR1 SGHDT, CDR2 YYEEEE. CDR3 length: 17 amino acids. The CDR3 is CASSLSGGPFGANVLTF.

J is TRBJ2-1 and V is TRBV3-1; absent DNA, TCRdb's TRBD1 call cannot be checked. Germline CDR1 and CDR2: LGHDT and YNNKEL (reference sequence). The length of the CDR3 is 13 residues. CDR3 amino acids: CAIEGGHNHEQFF.

The chain carries TRBV14 and TRBJ2-1; TCRdb proposes TRBD2, but this gene call is untestable without DNA. This CDR3 is built from 15 residues. Germline CDR1 reads SGHDN; CDR2 reads FVKESK. The CDR3: CASSQRAGAYNEQFF.

The chain joins TRBV2 to TRBJ2-7; TCRdb proposes TRBD2, but this gene call is untestable without DNA. Germline V CDR1 and CDR2: SNHLY, FYNNEI. The CDR3 consists of 16 residues. The CDR3 spells CASSEGSGRAIYEQYF.

The genes are TRBV11-2 and TRBJ2-5; there is no DNA to check the TCRdb D call of TRBD1. Per the germline V gene, CDR1 is SGHAT and CDR2 is FQNNGV. The CDR3 runs 16 residues. The CDR3 loop reads CASTDAPRGAGETQYF.

The gene calls are TRBV7-2 and TRBJ2-2; TCRdb picks TRBD2, but there is no DNA to check that call. Germline CDR1 reads SGHTA; CDR2 reads FQGNSA. This CDR3 is built from 16 residues. This chain's CDR3 is CASSLNGGAAIGELFF.

The chain is built from TRBV14 and TRBJ1-3; as DNA is missing, the TRBD1 call by TCRdb cannot be tested. This CDR3 is built from 15 residues. Germline lookup yields CDR1 SGHDN and CDR2 FVKESK. The CDR3: CASSLATPRIGTIYF.

The V call is TRBV10-3, the J call TRBJ2-5; the TCRdb call, TRBD1, lacks DNA for checking. Per germline, CDR1 ENHRY and CDR2 SYGVKD. The CDR3 covers 14 residues. CDR3 residues: CAISERDYQETQYF.

This chain uses TRBV5-1 with TRBJ2-2; the TRBD1 assignment by TCRdb is unverifiable without DNA. The CDR3 sequence is 14 residues long. Germline V gene sequence: CDR1 SGHRS, CDR2 YFSETQ. CDR3: CASSYYRESGELFF.